The sequence of this T cell receptor beta chain was determined in a study of glioma-infiltrating T cells. This CDR3 region has 13 residues. Trimming removed 3 bases at V and 0 bases at J, with 6 bases between. CDR1 LNHDA and CDR2 SQIVND come from the germline V gene (reference sequence). Study results and limitations: CDR3 overlap between tissue and blood was very small.

The iRepertoire nested amplicon-rescue multiplex PCR amplified TCR alpha and beta CDR3s from RNA. TCRdb re-called the multiplex PCR reads with MiXCR, one entry per CDR3 protein. In the table there are 110,000 or so distinct CDR3 sequences, 25% of which are singletons. In its sample, this clonotype was seen many times. Its target is not known. The origin of this receptor is a human donor with low-grade glioma or glioblastoma, undergoing nonglioma brain surgery, or in good health (not recorded which). The material sequenced was glioma tissue, nonneoplastic brain tissue, or PBMCs (not recorded which). The V gene is TRBV19, the J gene TRBJ2-7, with D unresolved. The CDR3 reads CASSMGYSYEQYF. CDR3 sequence (DNA): TGTGCCAGTAGTATGGGCTACTCCTACGAGCAGTACTTC. Drawing the rest from reference TRBV19 and TRBJ2-7, the complete variable domain is DGGITQSPKYLFRKEGQNVTLSCEQNLNHDAMYWYRQDPGQGLRLIYYSQIVNDFQKGDIAEGYSVSREKKESFPLTVTSAQKNPTAFYLCASSMGYSYEQYFGPGTRLTVT.